This T cell receptor (beta chain) was sequenced in a study of control samples from healthy donors and cancer patients. In germline, CDR1 is SGHTA, CDR2 FQGNSA. The V and J ends lost 4 bases and 4 bases, in that order; junction bases with no gene match: 3. This CDR3 region has 13 residues. The assay was immunoSEQ multiplex PCR, and TCRdb's table has in-frame clones only and misses some. The table has about 130,000 clones, about 93% seen once. The sequenced sample consisted of PBMCs. The chain carries TRBV7-2 and TRBJ2-5; TRBD1 agrees at 7 bases. This sequence originates from a man aged 45-65 years with head and neck cancer. The CDR3 loop reads CASSSGQLETQYF. DNA of the CDR3: TGTGCCAGCAGCTCGGGACAGTTAGAGACCCAGTACTTC.